Below, 4 T cell receptor beta chains from the same sample are listed, as sequenced in a study of beta chain features in type 1 diabetes. Isolated RNA was reverse transcribed in full, so expressed TCRB transcripts were sequenced. The table came from immunoSEQ multiplex PCR; TCRdb's copy has only in-frame clones and leaves some out. The table has roughly 610,000 clones, less than 20% seen once. The sequenced sample consisted of naive CD4+ T cells from blood. The source of these receptors is a man younger than 35 in good health.

The chain carries TRBV30 and TRBJ2-5, with D tentatively TRBD1 (6 bases). CDR3 size: 13 residues. Germline V gene sequence: CDR1 GTSNPN, CDR2 SVGIG (reference sequence). Trimming pared 2 bases from V and 5 bases from J, leaving 12 bases between. CDR3 residues: CAWSTTGRETQYF. The CDR3 DNA sequence: TGTGCCTGGAGTACCACAGGGCGGGAGACCCAGTACTTC.

The table lists this clone with a few counts. The chain employs TRBV4-2 and TRBJ2-5, with a tentative D call TRBD1 (5 bases). Looked up from germline, CDR1 is LGHNA and CDR2 is YNFKEQ. Between the trimmed V and J ends, which lost 0 bases and 1 base, there was a span of 12 bases. The CDR3 length is 16 residues. CDR3 sequence reads: CASSQDGAGGQETQYF. The DNA of the CDR3 is TGTGCCAGCAGCCAAGATGGGGCAGGCGGCCAAGAGACCCAGTACTTC.

This clone showed up just a few times. J is TRBJ2-7 and V is TRBV18; 10 bases are shared with TRBD1. After removal of 5 bases from V and 5 bases from J, the junction contained 9 bases not matched to a gene. Germline CDR1 and CDR2: KGHSH and LQKENI. The CDR3 sequence is 15 residues long. The CDR3 loop is CASSVTGDRGHEQYF. The CDR3 DNA is TGTGCCAGCTCAGTAACGGGTGACAGGGGGCACGAGCAGTACTTC.

This clone was observed a handful of times. The chain combines TRBV4-3 with TRBJ1-1; D call uncertain. The CDR3 contains 13 residues. Trimming removed 4 bases at V and 5 bases at J, with 11 bases between. The V gene's germline CDR1 is LGHNA and CDR2 YSLEER. CDR3 region: CASSRERWTEAFF. The CDR3 DNA is TGCGCCAGCAGCCGGGAGCGGTGGACTGAAGCTTTCTTT.